This T cell receptor (beta chain) is from a study of cytomegalovirus exposure and HLA in healthy donors. Study conclusions and caveats: Available immune exposure information was restricted to CMV serostatus only. Further analysis was carried out later, and it showed several of the most significant clusters appearing linked to common viral pathogens. Most likely, a cluster of highly shared sequence variants arose as a sequencing artifact.

The V end lost 0 bases, the J end lost 8 bases, and 8 bases lay between the germline ends. Germline V CDR1 and CDR2: SGHDT, YYEEEE. The CDR3 is 13 amino acids. With regard to this clone: Its antigen is undetermined.

Both 60 Vbeta primers and 13 Jbeta primers went into the PCR. Here immunoSEQ multiplex PCR was the method, and the copy in TCRdb shows in-frame clones only, minus some. Here the sample table reports approximately 30,000 clones. This receptor was identified in a woman in her 40s in good health and CMV-seropositive. The chain couples TRBV5-6 to TRBJ1-4, with unresolved D. The sequenced sample consisted of PBMCs. The CDR3 spells CASSLGRREKLFF. In DNA form, the CDR3 reads TGTGCCAGCAGCTTGGGGCGGCGGGAAAAACTGTTTTTT.